These 19 T cell receptor beta chains were sequenced from one sample in a study of blood T cell repertoires in COVID-19. Data came from immunoSEQ multiplex PCR; TCRdb stores just in-frame clones and leaves some out. The table lists 30,000 to 40,000 clones, less than 90% of them singletons. The specimen was peripheral blood. The receptors shown here come from a man aged 60 to 75 with COVID-19, enrolled during active disease.

The chain carries TRBV9 and TRBJ1-4, with D possibly being TRBD1 (5 bases). There are 18 residues in the CDR3. Trimming pared 3 bases from V and 1 base from J, leaving 19 bases between. Germline-derived CDR1 and CDR2 are SGDLS and YYNGEE. The CDR3 DNA reads as TGTGCCAGCAGCGGCGGGGCCCGGGGAAGGGGAACTAATGAAAAACTGTTTTTT. Amino acid sequence: CASSGGARGRGTNEKLFF.

V usage is TRBV6-4 and J usage is TRBJ2-2; 7 bases line up with TRBD1. The CDR3 runs 14 residues. In germline, CDR1 is MRHNA, CDR2 SNTAGT. Germline trimming cut 4 bases from V and 5 bases from J; bases unmatched to any gene: 4. The CDR3 loop is CASSAGTETGELFF. The CDR3 DNA sequence: TGTGCCAGCAGTGCCGGGACAGAGACCGGGGAGCTGTTTTTT.

This clone came up once. The chain carries TRBV28 and TRBJ1-2; 8 bases agree with TRBD1. The CDR3 has 17 amino acids. Germline CDR1 reads MDHEN; CDR2 reads SYDVKM. V shed 4 bases, J shed 6 bases, and the junction held 16 bases outside the gene matches. Here the CDR3 reads CASSSPDRAFHSDGYTF. CDR3 sequence (DNA): TGTGCCAGCAGTTCCCCGGACAGGGCCTTTCATTCTGATGGCTACACCTTC.

The chain employs TRBV28 and TRBJ2-2, with 8 bases that match TRBD2. The V and J ends lost 11 bases and 7 bases, in that order; junction bases with no gene match: 0. This CDR3 has 10 amino acids. Germline V gene data show CDR1 as MDHEN and CDR2 as SYDVKM. The CDR3 DNA follows: TGTGCCGCGGGGGGCGGGGAGCTGTTTTTT. It codes for CAAGGGELFF.

This sequence joins TRBV7-2 and TRBJ1-1; D not certain. This CDR3 has 15 amino acids. V shed 5 bases and J shed 4 bases, with 17 bases lying between them. Germline V gives CDR1 SGHTA, CDR2 FQGNSA. The CDR3 DNA sequence: TGTGCCAGCAGCCCCCGGGTGGCGGGAAGCACTGAAGCTTTCTTT. Translating gives CASSPRVAGSTEAFF.

This sequence joins TRBV10-2 and TRBJ2-7; tentatively, D is TRBD2 (7 bases). Trimming cost V 11 bases and J 2 bases, with 19 bases left between them. The CDR3 is 14 amino acids. The germline gives CDR1 WSHSY, CDR2 SAAADI. The CDR3 loop is CASKGEGGTYEQYF. The CDR3 nucleotides are TGCGCCTCCAAGGGTGAGGGGGGGACCTACGAGCAGTACTTC.

The chain is built from TRBV4-3 and TRBJ1-1, with a tentative D call TRBD1 (5 bases). V lost 1 base and J lost 6, with 15 bases in between. Looked up from germline, CDR1 is LGHNA and CDR2 is YSLEER. The CDR3 sequence is 15 residues long. CDR3 coding DNA: TGCGCCAGCAGCCAAGGAGATTGGGGCAGCCCTGAAGCTTTCTTT. Protein: CASSQGDWGSPEAFF.

Worth noting for this clone: At one end, the junction sequence differs from germline, possibly due to a read error. The gene calls are TRBV5-4 and TRBJ2-1, with D perhaps matching TRBD1 (6 bases). Germline V lookup: CDR1 SGHNT, CDR2 YYREEE (reference sequence). The CDR3 runs 13 residues. The CDR3 region is CASNLNIPSDRIF. CDR3 nucleotides: TGTGCCAGCAACTTAAACATCCCTTCGGACAGAATCTTC. Full variable domain (rest looked up from reference TRBV5-4 and TRBJ2-1): ETGVTQSPTHLIKTRGQQVTLRCSSQSGHNTVSWYQQALGQGPQFIFQYYREEENGRGNFPPRFSGLQFPNYSSELNVNALELDDSALYLCASNLNIPSDRIFGPGTRLTVL.

In regard to this clone: This sample also contains other DNA sequences that code for the same CDR3. The chain recombines TRBV19 with TRBJ1-1; D unresolved. CDR3 length: 14 amino acids. V lost 6 bases, J lost 1 base, and 12 bases lay in between. Germline CDR1 is LNHDA and CDR2 is SQIVND (reference sequence). CDR3 DNA sequence: TGTGCCAGTAGCCGGAGTGGGAGGAACACTGAAGCTTTCTTT. Translating it yields CASSRSGRNTEAFF.

This chain links TRBV19 with TRBJ2-2, with 7 bases aligning to TRBD2. Germline lookup yields CDR1 LNHDA and CDR2 SQIVND (reference sequence). J lost 6 bases, V lost 7 bases, and 8 bases had no gene match. The CDR3 is made up of 14 amino acids. The CDR3 bases are TGTGCCAGTACACATCGGCGGGAGTCCGGGGAGCTGTTTTTT. Translation: CASTHRRESGELFF.

The rearrangement links TRBV5-1 to TRBJ1-2; unclear D gene. Trimming shortened V by 2 bases and J by 2 bases, and 10 bases separated the two germline ends. Germline CDR1 and CDR2: SGHRS and YFSETQ. This CDR3 comprises 14 residues. CDR3 coding DNA: TGCGCCAGCAGCTTATTCAACAGAAACTATGGCTACACCTTC. It is translated as CASSLFNRNYGYTF.

This chain uses TRBV2 with TRBJ2-7; D is possibly TRBD1 (5 bases). The CDR3 length is 14 residues. Germline lookup yields CDR1 SNHLY and CDR2 FYNNEI. Deletions cut 7 bases from V and 0 bases from J, with 13 bases between. The CDR3 is CASILRQPSYEQYF. Written as DNA, the CDR3 is TGTGCCAGCATCCTTCGACAGCCCTCCTACGAGCAGTACTTC.

The rearrangement joins TRBV3-1 (or the pseudogene TRBV3-2) to TRBJ1-2; D might be TRBD1 (5 bases). Germline CDR1 reads LGHDT; CDR2 reads YNNKEL (reference sequence). The CDR3 spans 16 residues. The V end lost 6 bases, the J end lost 4 bases, and 21 bases lay between the germline ends. This CDR3 is CASRDNPTNGIYGYTF. The DNA for the CDR3 is TGTGCCAGCAGGGACAATCCGACGAACGGAATCTATGGCTACACCTTC.

The CDR3 DNA is TGTGCCAGCACAGGCAGTTATAATGAAAAACTGTTTTTT. Its translation: CASTGSYNEKLFF. The chain links TRBV2 to TRBJ1-4; D remains ambiguous. CDR1 and CDR2 from the germline V gene are SNHLY and FYNNEI. The CDR3 has 13 amino acids. The V end was cut by 7 bases, the J end by 4 bases, with 10 bases between.

The rearrangement links TRBV27 to TRBJ2-2, with D maybe TRBD2 (6 bases). In germline, CDR1 is MNHEY, CDR2 SMNVEV (reference sequence). Trimming removed 8 bases at V and 0 bases at J, with 13 bases between. There are 15 residues in the CDR3. CDR3 sequence reads: CASRRGGTNTGELFF. As DNA, the CDR3 is TGTGCCAGCCGGAGGGGCGGCACGAACACCGGGGAGCTGTTTTTT.

The V and J genes are TRBV6-5 and TRBJ1-2; a weak D match, TRBD1 (6 bases). CDR1 MNHEY and CDR2 SVGAGI come from the germline V gene. This CDR3 contains 13 residues. Trimming shortened V by 2 bases and J by 5 bases, and 9 bases separated the two germline ends. CDR3 region: CASSYGRGYGYTF. The CDR3 DNA follows: TGTGCCAGCAGTTACGGCAGGGGTTATGGCTACACCTTC.

V is TRBV6-5 and J is TRBJ1-2, with TRBD1 matching over 7 bases. CDR3 length equals 12 residues. The germline V gene encodes CDR1 MNHEY and CDR2 SVGAGI. Trimming cost V 7 bases and J 6 bases; bases outside gene matches: 5. The CDR3 protein is CASTGQVDGYTF. In DNA form, the CDR3 reads TGTGCCAGCACCGGACAGGTTGATGGCTACACCTTC.

The rearrangement uses TRBV19 and TRBJ2-6; TRBD1 matches 9 bases. J lost 2 bases, V lost 9 bases, and 2 bases had no gene match. The CDR3 covers 14 residues. The germline CDR1 and CDR2 sequences are LNHDA and SQIVND (reference sequence). The CDR3 loop reads CASRQGAGANVLTF. The CDR3, as DNA: TGTGCCAGCAGACAGGGGGCTGGGGCCAACGTCCTGACTTTC.

This clone was found once. CDR3 amino acids: CASSQGTSGIGEQFF. The CDR3 DNA reads TGTGCCAGCAGCCAGGGGACTAGCGGGATTGGTGAGCAGTTCTTC. This rearrangement joins TRBV14 to TRBJ2-1, with 13 nucleotides matching TRBD2. Trimming took 3 bases from V and 9 from J; bases not matched to a gene: 5. The CDR3 spans 15 residues. CDR1 SGHDN and CDR2 FVKESK come from the germline V gene.